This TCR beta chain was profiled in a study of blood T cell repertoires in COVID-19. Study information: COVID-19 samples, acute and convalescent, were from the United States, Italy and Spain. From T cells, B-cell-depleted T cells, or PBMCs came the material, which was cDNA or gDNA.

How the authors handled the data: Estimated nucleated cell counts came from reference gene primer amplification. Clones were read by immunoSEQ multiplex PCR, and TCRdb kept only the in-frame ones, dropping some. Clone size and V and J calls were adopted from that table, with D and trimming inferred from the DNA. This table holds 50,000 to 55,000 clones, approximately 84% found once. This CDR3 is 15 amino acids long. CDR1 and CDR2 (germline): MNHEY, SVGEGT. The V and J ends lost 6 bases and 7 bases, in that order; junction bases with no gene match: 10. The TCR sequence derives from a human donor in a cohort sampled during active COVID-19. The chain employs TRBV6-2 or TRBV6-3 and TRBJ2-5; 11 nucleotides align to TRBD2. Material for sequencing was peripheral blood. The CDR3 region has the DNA TGTGCCAGCAGCCCTCTAGCGGGGGGCCAGGGGACCCAGTACTTC. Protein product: CASSPLAGGQGTQYF.